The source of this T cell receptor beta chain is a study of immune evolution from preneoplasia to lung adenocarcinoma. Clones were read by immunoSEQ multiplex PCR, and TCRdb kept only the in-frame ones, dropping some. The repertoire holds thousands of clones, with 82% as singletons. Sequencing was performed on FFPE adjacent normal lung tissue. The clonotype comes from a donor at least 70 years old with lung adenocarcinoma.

CDR3 DNA sequence: TGTGCCAGCAGTGGGGACAGGGAAGGCTACACCTTC. It is translated as CASSGDREGYTF. The rearrangement uses TRBV25-1 and TRBJ1-2; 9 bases map to TRBD1. Germline CDR1 reads MGHDK; CDR2 reads SYGVNS. This CDR3 is 12 amino acids long. V lost 4 bases to trimming and J lost 8 bases; unmatched junction nucleotides: 2.